The 26 T cell receptor beta chains given below trace back to one sample, sequenced in a study of CD8+CD57+ T cells in acquired aplastic anemia. Researchers used genomic DNA as the template to profile TCR beta VDJ and CDR3. Via MiXCR, TCRdb re-called the reads, giving one row per CDR3 protein. The profile covers about 160,000 distinct CDR3 sequences, with around half appearing a single time and roughly 2.9% taken by the ten largest. Before being chosen for sequencing, patients had shown CD8+CD57+ cell expansion by flow cytometry. Sequencing input: sorted CD4+, CD8+, or CD8+CD57+ T cells (not recorded which) from PBMCs. Receptors originate from a human donor with aplastic anemia.

This clonotype was recorded at least ten times. V and J are TRBV19 and TRBJ1-6; 8 bases match TRBD1. In germline, CDR1 is LNHDA, CDR2 SQIVND (reference sequence). After removal of 7 bases from V and 6 bases from J, the junction contained 11 bases not matched to a gene. The CDR3 sequence is 16 residues long. CDR3 sequence reads: CASTTAGGASNSPLHF. The DNA of the CDR3 is TGTGCCAGTACCACGGCAGGGGGCGCGAGTAATTCACCCCTCCACTTT.

Worth noting for this clonotype: This may stem from a read error, because a much larger clone lies one nucleotide away. This chain uses TRBV11-2 with TRBJ2-2; tentatively, D is TRBD1 or TRBD2 (6 bases each). Germline V gives CDR1 SGHAT, CDR2 FQNNGV. This CDR3 is built from 17 residues. V lost 2 bases, J lost 4 bases, and 17 bases lay in between. The CDR3 loop is CASSLSRRGRRTGELFF. In nucleotides, the CDR3 is TGTGCCAGCAGCTTAAGTCGACGGGGGCGGCGCACCGGGGAGCTGTTTTTT.

CDR3 nucleotides: TGTGCCAGCAGTGATTCCAACAGGGTCGACCCCTACGAGCAGTACTTC. Translating gives CASSDSNRVDPYEQYF. The chain joins TRBV25-1 to TRBJ2-7; TRBD1 is a possible D gene (6 bases). CDR1 is MGHDK, CDR2 SYGVNS, per germline. Trimming pared 3 bases from V and 2 bases from J, leaving 17 bases between. The CDR3 is 16 amino acids.

This clonotype was seen many times. V is TRBV11-2 and J is TRBJ2-3; 10 bases map to TRBD1. Germline V gives CDR1 SGHAT, CDR2 FQNNGV. The CDR3 sequence is 16 residues long. The V segment lost 5 bases and the J segment 7 bases; nucleotides outside the gene matches: 12. CDR3 region: CASSQSRTGGVNTQYF. DNA for the CDR3: TGTGCCAGCAGCCAATCACGGACAGGGGGAGTAAATACGCAGTATTTT.

The rearrangement uses TRBV19 and TRBJ1-5, with D possibly TRBD1 on 6 matching bases. V lost 7 bases to trimming and J lost 4 bases, with 17 bases between them. Germline CDR1 and CDR2: LNHDA and SQIVND (reference sequence). The CDR3 is 15 residues long. CDR3 protein: CASTDKGGGNQPQHF. Written as DNA, the CDR3 is TGTGCCAGTACGGATAAGGGGGGGGGTAATCAGCCCCAGCATTTT.

This clonotype was detected ten times or more. This chain joins TRBV7-2 and TRBJ2-7, with 7 bases fitting TRBD2. In germline, CDR1 is SGHTA, CDR2 FQGNSA. This CDR3 is built from 13 residues. V gave up 2 bases and J gave up 6 bases; unmatched junction bases: 4. In nucleotides, the CDR3 is TGTGCCAGCAGCTTATATCGCGGGAGCGAGCAGTACGTC. Encoded protein: CASSLYRGSEQYV.

A note on this clonotype: This CDR3 is missing its conserved last phenylalanine or tryptophan, likely due to a read error. The chain is built from TRBV7-6 and TRBJ2-3; 8 positions match TRBD2. The germline CDR1 and CDR2 sequences are SGHVS and FNYEAQ. Trimming cost V 5 bases and J 1 base; bases outside gene matches: 8. The CDR3 spans 16 residues. The CDR3 nucleotides are TGTGCCAGCAGCCCCCGGGGTAGCGGGGGCACAGATACGCAGTATCTT. As protein: CASSPRGSGGTDTQYL.

The chain joins TRBV15 to TRBJ2-3; tentatively, D is TRBD2 (6 bases). Germline CDR1 is LNHNV and CDR2 is YYDKDF (reference sequence). V dropped 1 base and J dropped 1 base, with 9 bases sitting between them. CDR3 size: 15 residues. CDR3 protein: CATSRGPSGTDTQYF. In DNA, the CDR3 is TGTGCCACCAGCAGAGGTCCTAGCGGCACAGATACGCAGTATTTT.

The table lists this clonotype with many counts. The J gene is TRBJ1-2, the V gene TRBV19; possible D gene TRBD1, 6 bases. The CDR3 runs to 12 residues. V was clipped by 3 bases and J by 7 bases, with 9 bases between them. Germline assignment: CDR1 LNHDA and CDR2 SQIVND (reference sequence). In nucleotides, the CDR3 is TGTGCCAGTAGTATCGGGGGGGCTGGCTACACCTTC. This codes for CASSIGGAGYTF.

In its sample, this clonotype was seen many times. The V gene is TRBV4-1, the J gene TRBJ1-2; 8 bases match TRBD1. The CDR3 sequence is 14 residues long. Trimming removed 1 base from V and 9 bases from J; junction bases left unmatched: 7. CDR1 is MGHRA and CDR2 is YSYEKL in the germline V gene. In DNA form, the CDR3 reads TGCGCCAGCAGCCAAGCTAGGACAGGGAATAGCTACACCTTC. Protein sequence: CASSQARTGNSYTF.

The rearrangement links TRBV10-3 to TRBJ1-3; no clear D. CDR1 ENHRY and CDR2 SYGVKD come from the germline V gene. The CDR3 has 13 residues. Trimming left V 7 bases short and J 3 bases short, with 10 bases between. The CDR3 sequence: CAINKGSGNTIYF. The DNA of the CDR3 is TGTGCCATCAACAAGGGAAGTGGAAACACCATATATTTT.

CDR3 bases: TGTGCCAGCAGTTTCGGGGACAGGGCCTTTGGAAACACCATATATTTT. Amino acids: CASSFGDRAFGNTIYF. The chain joins TRBV6-5 to TRBJ1-3; 9 bases agree with TRBD1. J gave up 3 bases and V 4 bases, and 7 bases lay outside the gene matches. This CDR3 comprises 16 residues. Germline V CDR1 and CDR2: MNHEY, SVGAGI.

The chain is built from TRBV2 and TRBJ1-3; perhaps TRBD1 as D (6 bases). The CDR3 totals 15 residues. Trimming left V 5 bases short and J 2 bases short, with 13 bases between. Germline V gene data show CDR1 as SNHLY and CDR2 as FYNNEI. Here the CDR3 reads CASSWTAGTGNTIYF. The CDR3 nucleotides are TGTGCCAGCAGTTGGACAGCTGGGACTGGAAACACCATATATTTT.

The V call is TRBV5-1, the J call TRBJ2-3; D remains unclear. CDR1 SGHRS and CDR2 YFSETQ come from the germline V gene. The V end was cut by 0 bases, the J end by 1 base, with 9 bases between. This CDR3 spans 15 amino acids. DNA for the CDR3: TGCGCCAGCAGCTTGGGAGCGCTAGGCACAGATACGCAGTATTTT. It yields the protein CASSLGALGTDTQYF.

This rearrangement joins TRBV6-5 to TRBJ2-1, with TRBD1 matching 8 bases. Germline V gene lookup returns CDR1 MNHEY and CDR2 SVGAGI. The J segment lost 8 bases and the V segment lost 4 bases, leaving 4 bases of the junction unmatched. The length of the CDR3 is 13 residues. The CDR3 loop reads CASSWTGWDEQFF. The DNA for the CDR3 is TGTGCCAGCAGTTGGACAGGGTGGGATGAGCAGTTCTTC.

This clonotype showed up many times. The chain has TRBV20-1 and TRBJ2-5; 12 nucleotides agree with TRBD2. The germline V gene encodes CDR1 DFQATT and CDR2 SNEGSKA (reference sequence). This CDR3 has 14 residues. V was clipped by 5 bases and J by 3 bases; unmatched bases: 4. CDR3 sequence reads: CSAPRLAGEETQYF. In DNA form, the CDR3 reads TGCAGTGCTCCGAGACTAGCGGGAGAAGAGACCCAGTACTTC.

This clonotype came up many times. The V and J genes are TRBV19 and TRBJ1-5; no clear D. This CDR3 is 14 amino acids long. Trimming pared 3 bases from V and 7 bases from J, leaving 13 bases between. Looked up from germline, CDR1 is LNHDA and CDR2 is SQIVND (reference sequence). The CDR3 loop is CASSIGVEWQPQHF. The CDR3 DNA reads TGTGCCAGTAGTATTGGGGTTGAGTGGCAGCCCCAGCATTTT.

The CDR3 sequence is CSARTADLREQYF. The CDR3 DNA is TGCAGCGCTCGGACAGCGGACCTGCGGGAGCAGTACTTC. J is TRBJ2-7 and V is TRBV29-1, with a weak D call TRBD1 (6 bases). The CDR3 runs 13 residues. CDR1 SQVTM and CDR2 ANQGSEA come from the germline V gene. V gave up 7 bases and J gave up 7 bases, with 20 bases separating them.

Concerning this clonotype: The junction shows a germline mismatch at one end, possibly a read error. The chain recombines TRBV10-1 with TRBJ1-1, with D possibly being TRBD1 (5 bases). This CDR3 contains 12 residues. The V gene's germline CDR1 is WNHNN and CDR2 SYGVQD (reference sequence). This CDR3 is CASSDHMGGALF. The DNA of the CDR3 is TGCGCCAGCAGTGATCACATGGGGGGAGCTCTCTTT.

This clonotype turned up a few times. The chain uses TRBV10-3 and TRBJ2-7, with 8 bases identical to TRBD1. The CDR3 is 15 residues long. Unmatched junction bases numbered 7, after V lost 3 bases and J lost 3 bases. The germline CDR1 and CDR2 sequences are ENHRY and SYGVKD. CDR3 loop: CAISDGQGTNYEQYF. In DNA form, the CDR3 reads TGTGCCATCAGTGACGGACAGGGAACCAACTACGAGCAGTACTTC.

This clonotype occurred a few times. V usage is TRBV6-1 and J usage is TRBJ2-5, with TRBD2 matching 13 bases. Per the germline V gene, CDR1 is MNHNS and CDR2 is SASEGT. The ends lost 5 bases at V and 5 bases at J; junction bases unmatched: 5. This CDR3 is 15 amino acids long. The CDR3 protein is CASSPGTSGEETQYF. The DNA for the CDR3 is TGTGCCAGCAGTCCCGGGACTAGCGGGGAGGAGACCCAGTACTTC.

The V gene is TRBV29-1, the J gene TRBJ2-3; TRBD1 aligns across 9 bases. Germline V gene lookup returns CDR1 SQVTM and CDR2 ANQGSEA. After removal of 6 bases from V and 3 bases from J, the junction contained 10 bases not matched to a gene. The CDR3 length is 15 residues. CDR3 DNA sequence: TGCAGCGTGACGGCCCGGGACAGGGTTACAGATACGCAGTATTTT. Protein sequence: CSVTARDRVTDTQYF.

The chain has TRBV7-6 and TRBJ2-5; 10 positions match TRBD2. CDR3 length: 15 residues. Germline CDR1 and CDR2: SGHVS and FNYEAQ. Losses at the gene ends were 4 bases for V and 5 bases for J; bases not matched to a gene: 7. The CDR3 nucleotides are TGTGCCAGCAGCTCCGGGACTAGCGTTGGGGAGACCCAGTACTTC. Translation gives CASSSGTSVGETQYF.

The genes are TRBV4-2 and TRBJ2-2; D perhaps matches TRBD1 (5 bases). Deletions cut 5 bases from V and 5 bases from J, with 12 bases between. CDR1 LGHNA and CDR2 YNFKEQ come from the germline V gene. The CDR3 runs to 14 residues. The DNA of the CDR3 is TGTGCCAGCAGCTTAATACAGGAGACCGGGGAGCTGTTTTTT. This translates into CASSLIQETGELFF.

About this clonotype itself: Given the absence of the conserved phenylalanine or tryptophan at the CDR3 end, a read error is likely. This sequence joins TRBV15 and TRBJ2-5, with D unresolved. Trimming took off 3 bases at V and 5 bases at J, with 7 bases between the two ends. Germline V gene lookup returns CDR1 LNHNV and CDR2 YYDKDF (reference sequence). The CDR3 is 12 amino acids. This CDR3 reads CATSSDGETQYL. CDR3 sequence (DNA): TGTGCCACCAGCAGTGATGGGGAGACCCAGTACCTC.

This clonotype was observed a few times. The chain carries TRBV29-1 and TRBJ1-2; D remains ambiguous. Trimming shortened V by 3 bases and J by 6 bases, and 5 bases separated the two germline ends. Germline values: CDR1 SQVTM, CDR2 ANQGSEA. This CDR3 comprises 10 residues. This CDR3 reads CSVDGNGYTF. The DNA for the CDR3 is TGCAGCGTTGACGGGAATGGCTACACCTTC.